A single sample gave rise to the 25 T cell receptor beta chains below, sequenced in a study of spatial heterogeneity in lung cancer. Whole-study findings and limits: Tumors with more nonsynonymous mutations had more expanded intratumoral alpha and beta TCRs.

The sample's time point: sample taken at primary tumor resection. Their recognized antigens are unknown. TCRdb ran MiXCR on the 5' RACE reads and lists one entry per CDR3 protein. This sample carries some 7,800 distinct CDR3 sequences, 5.4% of them seen once, and the ten largest clones take 24%. The material was lung tumor tissue, obtained at surgery. These receptors all stem from a male donor with early-stage non-small cell lung cancer.

This clonotype was seen at least ten times. The chain joins TRBV18 to TRBJ1-5, with a weak D call TRBD1 (6 bases). In germline, CDR1 is KGHSH, CDR2 LQKENI. Trimming removed 8 bases at V and 7 bases at J, with 18 bases between. This CDR3 region has 14 residues. The CDR3: CASGRQVREQPQHF. The DNA of the CDR3 is TGTGCCAGCGGCCGACAGGTGCGGGAGCAGCCCCAGCATTTT.

The sample holds many counts of this clonotype. The V gene is TRBV28, the J gene TRBJ2-3; D is ambiguous. The germline V and J ends were trimmed by 5 bases and 6 bases, with 15 bases remaining between them. Germline CDR1 reads MDHEN; CDR2 reads SYDVKM. The CDR3 totals 14 residues. The DNA for the CDR3 is TGTGCCAGCAGTCTCTCCAGTGGTCTGGATACGCAGTATTTT. Residues: CASSLSSGLDTQYF.

This clonotype showed up many times. The chain carries TRBV20-1 and TRBJ1-1; no firm D call. V gave up 1 base and J gave up 5 bases, with 14 bases separating them. In germline, CDR1 is DFQATT, CDR2 SNEGSKA (reference sequence). This CDR3 comprises 14 residues. CDR3 nucleotides: TGCAGTGCTAGAGGCTGGAGCGGATGGACTGAAGCTTTCTTT. It codes for CSARGWSGWTEAFF.

At least ten counts were recorded for this clonotype. The rearrangement uses TRBV7-9 and TRBJ1-6, with 11 bases that match TRBD1. The germline CDR1 and CDR2 sequences are SEHNR and FQNEAQ (reference sequence). The CDR3 runs 17 residues. V trimming: 5 bases; J trimming: 9 bases; junction bases outside the gene matches: 12. The CDR3 DNA is TGTGCCAGCAGCATTCAGCGGACAGGGGGCGCCTCTTCACCCCTCCACTTT. This translates into CASSIQRTGGASSPLHF.

At least ten counts were recorded for this clonotype. The J gene is TRBJ2-7, the V gene TRBV10-3; a possible D gene is TRBD1 (5 bases). Germline V gene data show CDR1 as ENHRY and CDR2 as SYGVKD. Deletions cut 2 bases from V and 0 bases from J, with 14 bases between. The CDR3 contains 16 residues. CDR3 in DNA: TGTGCCATCAGTGAGACCACAGGTTTCCCCTCCTACGAGCAGTACTTC. Its protein is CAISETTGFPSYEQYF.

This clonotype was found a few times. The genes are TRBV5-1 and TRBJ1-5; no definite D call. The CDR3 consists of 14 residues. CDR1 is SGHRS, CDR2 YFSETQ, per germline. V lost 0 bases to trimming and J lost 7 bases, with 11 bases between them. The CDR3 DNA sequence: TGCGCCAGCAGCTTGGGGACCCTAGGACAGCCCCAGCATTTT. It is translated as CASSLGTLGQPQHF.

By share, this clonotype counts as medium-sized. J is TRBJ2-3 and V is TRBV28; tentative D call: TRBD1 (5 bases). This CDR3 contains 15 residues. The V and J ends lost 3 bases and 5 bases respectively, with 15 bases between them. Germline V gene lookup returns CDR1 MDHEN and CDR2 SYDVKM. The CDR3 DNA reads TGTGCCAGCAGTTTGATAGGGGATGCGAAAGATACGCAGTATTTT. It yields the protein CASSLIGDAKDTQYF.

The table lists this clonotype with many counts. The CDR3 nucleotides are TGTGCCATCACACCCCAGGGTGATTCACCCCTCCACTTT. Its protein product is CAITPQGDSPLHF. The chain recombines TRBV10-3 with TRBJ1-6, with D maybe TRBD1 (5 bases). Looked up from germline, CDR1 is ENHRY and CDR2 is SYGVKD. The V end was cut by 7 bases, the J end by 8 bases, with 12 bases between. The CDR3 totals 13 residues.

This clonotype was observed at least ten times. The chain uses TRBV5-5 and TRBJ2-5; D is perhaps TRBD2 (6 bases). The CDR3 sequence is 14 residues long. Germline V gene lookup returns CDR1 SGHKS and CDR2 YYEKEE (reference sequence). The V gene lost 1 base and the J gene lost 2 bases, with 9 bases spanning the gap. CDR3 loop: CASSLFGGQETQYF. The CDR3 DNA reads as TGTGCCAGCAGCTTGTTCGGAGGGCAAGAGACCCAGTACTTC.

This clonotype has a count of ten or more. V and J are TRBV5-1 and TRBJ2-3; weak D call: TRBD2 (5 bases). The CDR3 is 15 residues long. Germline values: CDR1 SGHRS, CDR2 YFSETQ. Deletions cut 5 bases from V and 0 bases from J, with 13 bases between. Here the CDR3 DNA reads TGCGCCAGCAGGCGCAACGGGGAGAGCACAGATACGCAGTATTTT. Protein product: CASRRNGESTDTQYF.

This clonotype was recorded at least ten times. The chain uses TRBV7-2 and TRBJ2-3; D possibly corresponds to TRBD1 (6 bases). The CDR3 runs 17 residues. V lost 2 bases, J lost 2 bases, and 17 bases lay in between. Germline CDR1 is SGHTA and CDR2 is FQGNSA. The CDR3 loop reads CASSLLQGRGFTDTQYF. DNA of the CDR3: TGTGCCAGCAGCTTATTACAGGGCCGGGGTTTCACAGATACGCAGTATTTT.

This clonotype was counted ten times or more. V and J are TRBV12-5 and TRBJ2-3; D unresolved. The V end was cut by 1 base, the J end by 5 bases, with 13 bases between. The CDR3 length is 15 residues. Germline V gives CDR1 LGHNT, CDR2 FRNRAP. CDR3 sequence (DNA): TGTGCTAGTGGTTTGGGTCTGGGCGGAGAAGATACGCAGTATTTT. It yields the protein CASGLGLGGEDTQYF.

This clonotype has a count of ten or more. This chain uses TRBV20-1 with TRBJ2-1; 15 bases are shared with TRBD2. CDR3 size: 16 residues. Trimming at V came to 6 bases and at J to 0 bases, leaving 3 bases not matched to a gene. The germline V gene has CDR1 DFQATT and CDR2 SNEGSKA (reference sequence). The CDR3 DNA sequence: TGCAGTGCAACGGGACTAGCGGGGGGCTCCTACAATGAGCAGTTCTTC. Translating it yields CSATGLAGGSYNEQFF.

This clonotype was seen many times. The V gene is TRBV7-9, the J gene TRBJ1-1; D ambiguous. Germline V gene lookup returns CDR1 SEHNR and CDR2 FQNEAQ (reference sequence). Trimming shortened V by 2 bases and J by 2 bases, and 6 bases separated the two germline ends. The CDR3 has 13 residues. In DNA, the CDR3 is TGTGCCAGCAGCTTACACGGTAACACTGAAGCTTTCTTT. Its translation is CASSLHGNTEAFF.

This clonotype was counted ten times or more. The genes are TRBV7-3 and TRBJ1-2; D might be TRBD1 (6 bases). Trimming removed 5 bases at V and 8 bases at J, with 21 bases between. The CDR3 contains 15 residues. Looked up from germline, CDR1 is SGHTA and CDR2 is FQGTGA. The CDR3 DNA reads as TGTGCCAGCAGCCTCACCCCGGGGGCAGGGGACGGCTACACCTTC. Amino acid sequence: CASSLTPGAGDGYTF.

Relative to its sample, this clonotype is medium-sized (0.01 to 0.1%). The V call is TRBV11-2, the J call TRBJ1-6; 7 bases map to TRBD1. With 4 bases clipped from V and 7 bases from J, the junction kept 7 bases outside the gene matches. The CDR3 is 15 residues long. The V gene's germline CDR1 is SGHAT and CDR2 FQNNGV. In DNA form, the CDR3 reads TGTGCCAGCAGCTGGCGACAGGGTGAGAATTCACCCCTCCACTTT. Amino acid sequence: CASSWRQGENSPLHF.

This clonotype was counted a few times. This chain links TRBV2 with TRBJ1-1; the D gene is possibly TRBD1 (5 bases). V gave up 2 bases and J gave up 10 bases, with 8 bases separating them. This CDR3 comprises 11 residues. The germline gives CDR1 SNHLY, CDR2 FYNNEI. Here the CDR3 reads CASSERGGAFF. In DNA form, the CDR3 reads TGTGCCAGCAGTGAACGGGGGGGAGCTTTCTTT.

This clonotype has ten or more counts. In DNA, the CDR3 is TGTGCCAGCCTAGACGACATTCAGTACTTC. This codes for CASLDDIQYF. J is TRBJ2-4 and V is TRBV21-1. TRBV21-1 is assigned pseudogene status. This CDR3 has 10 amino acids.

This clonotype came up many times. The CDR3 reads CASSSDRPDEQYF. The CDR3 bases are TGCGCCAGCAGCTCGGACAGGCCCGACGAGCAGTACTTC. The chain employs TRBV5-1 and TRBJ2-7; 7 nucleotides align to TRBD1. Per germline, CDR1 SGHRS and CDR2 YFSETQ. V lost 3 bases and J lost 5; bases outside the gene matches: 5. The length of the CDR3 is 13 residues.

This clonotype appeared many times. The rearrangement links TRBV28 to TRBJ1-2; D call uncertain. The CDR3 length is 14 residues. Germline V gene data show CDR1 as MDHEN and CDR2 as SYDVKM. V lost 0 bases and J lost 5, with 10 bases in between. CDR3 in amino acids: CASSLWGGSYGYTF. The CDR3 DNA sequence: TGTGCCAGCAGTTTATGGGGTGGAAGTTATGGCTACACCTTC.

The chain couples TRBV2 to TRBJ2-5; D uncertain. This CDR3 contains 13 residues. The V end lost 7 bases, the J end lost 2 bases, and 11 bases lay between the germline ends. Germline CDR1 reads SNHLY; CDR2 reads FYNNEI. The CDR3, as DNA: TGTGCCAGCAACAGCTACTCACAAGAGACCCAGTACTTC. Translation: CASNSYSQETQYF.

This clonotype counts as medium-sized. CDR3 in amino acids: CASSPLRATDTGELFF. The CDR3 nucleotides are TGTGCCAGCTCACCACTACGGGCGACGGACACCGGGGAGCTGTTTTTT. V gene TRBV18 combines with J gene TRBJ2-2; D is ambiguous. V lost 1 base and J lost 3, with 12 bases in between. The CDR3 has 16 amino acids. The germline V gene has CDR1 KGHSH and CDR2 LQKENI.

This clonotype was seen many times. The rearrangement uses TRBV19 and TRBJ2-2; D may be TRBD1 or TRBD2 (6 bases each). V was pared by 7 bases and J by 6 bases, with 15 bases between. The CDR3 length is 14 residues. CDR1 is LNHDA and CDR2 is SQIVND in the germline V gene (reference sequence). In nucleotides, the CDR3 is TGTGCCAGTACAAATACGGGGGCCGCCGGGGAGCTGTTTTTT. Protein: CASTNTGAAGELFF.

By share, this clonotype ranks as medium-sized. This chain joins TRBV15 and TRBJ2-1; unclear D gene. Trimming removed 1 base from V and 6 bases from J, with 7 bases in between. The CDR3 has 13 amino acids. Per germline, CDR1 LNHNV and CDR2 YYDKDF (reference sequence). CDR3 region: CATSRGLANEQFF. The CDR3 nucleotides are TGTGCCACCAGCAGAGGACTCGCCAATGAGCAGTTCTTC.

The chain employs TRBV5-4 and TRBJ2-7; 11 nucleotides line up with TRBD2. J gave up 3 bases and V 5 bases, and 1 base lay outside the gene matches. The CDR3 contains 13 residues. Germline V gene data show CDR1 as SGHNT and CDR2 as YYREEE (reference sequence). DNA for the CDR3: TGTGCCAGCAGGGGGACTAGCGGCTACGAGCAGTACTTC. Its translation is CASRGTSGYEQYF.